This T cell receptor beta chain comes out of a study of blood T cell repertoires in COVID-19. The ends were cut back, 3 bases at V and 4 bases at J, with 13 bases in the middle. Germline V CDR1 and CDR2: SGDLS, YYNGEE. The CDR3 is 14 residues long. Libraries were prepared by immunoSEQ multiplex PCR; TCRdb keeps only in-frame clonotypes and omits some of them. The sample holds more than 95,000 clones; around 85% are singletons and the top ten take around 8%. The sequenced sample consisted of peripheral blood. The V and J genes are TRBV9 and TRBJ1-1; a possible D gene is TRBD1 (6 bases). This sequence originates from a man aged 65 to 79 who had recovered from COVID-19. The CDR3: CASSGSVGGTEAFF. CDR3 sequence (DNA): TGTGCCAGCAGCGGGTCGGTAGGGGGCACTGAAGCTTTCTTT.